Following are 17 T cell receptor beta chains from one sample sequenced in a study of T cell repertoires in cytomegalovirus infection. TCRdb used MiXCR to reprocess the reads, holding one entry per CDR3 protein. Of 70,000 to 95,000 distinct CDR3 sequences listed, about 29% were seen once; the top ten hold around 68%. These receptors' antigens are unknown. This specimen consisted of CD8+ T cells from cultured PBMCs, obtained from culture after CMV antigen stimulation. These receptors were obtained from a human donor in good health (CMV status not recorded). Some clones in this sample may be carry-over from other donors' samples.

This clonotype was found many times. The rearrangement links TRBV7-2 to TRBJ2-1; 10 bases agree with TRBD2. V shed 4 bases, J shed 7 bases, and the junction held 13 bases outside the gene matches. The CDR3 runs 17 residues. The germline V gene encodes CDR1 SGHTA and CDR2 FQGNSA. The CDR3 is CASSSLSGGAARNEQFF. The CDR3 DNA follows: TGTGCCAGCAGCTCACTAAGCGGGGGGGCTGCTAGGAATGAGCAGTTCTTC.

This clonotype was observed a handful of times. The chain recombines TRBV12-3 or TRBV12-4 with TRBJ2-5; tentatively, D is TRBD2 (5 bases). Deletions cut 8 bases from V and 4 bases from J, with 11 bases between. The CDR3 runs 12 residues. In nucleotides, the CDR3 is TGTGCCAGCGCGGGTTATGGAGAGACCCAGTACTTC. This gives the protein CASAGYGETQYF.

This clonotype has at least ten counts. CDR3 bases: TGTGCCAGTAGTATAGAATCCGCTAACTATGGCTACACCTTC. It translates to CASSIESANYGYTF. The chain couples TRBV19 to TRBJ1-2; D unclear. This CDR3 comprises 14 residues. Trimming removed 0 bases from V and 0 bases from J, with 5 bases in between. Per germline, CDR1 LNHDA and CDR2 SQIVND (reference sequence).

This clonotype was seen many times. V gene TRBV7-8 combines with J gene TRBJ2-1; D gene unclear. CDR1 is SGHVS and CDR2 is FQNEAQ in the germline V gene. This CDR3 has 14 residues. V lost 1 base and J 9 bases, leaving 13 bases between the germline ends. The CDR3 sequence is CASSLGHGMGEQFF. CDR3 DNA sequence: TGTGCCAGCAGCTTAGGACATGGGATGGGTGAGCAGTTCTTC. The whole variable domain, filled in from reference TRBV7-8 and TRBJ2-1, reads GAGVSQSPRYKVAKRGQDVALRCDPISGHVSLFWYQQALGQGPEFLTYFQNEAQLDKSGLPSDRFFAERPEGSVSTLKIQRTQQEDSAVYLCASSLGHGMGEQFFGPGTRLTVL.

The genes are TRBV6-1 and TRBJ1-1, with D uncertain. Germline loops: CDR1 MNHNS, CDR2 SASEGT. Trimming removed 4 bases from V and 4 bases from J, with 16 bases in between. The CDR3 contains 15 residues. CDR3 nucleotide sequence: TGTGCCAGCAGTGCCGGACCTTCCCGGGTCACTGAAGCTTTCTTT. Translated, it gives CASSAGPSRVTEAFF.

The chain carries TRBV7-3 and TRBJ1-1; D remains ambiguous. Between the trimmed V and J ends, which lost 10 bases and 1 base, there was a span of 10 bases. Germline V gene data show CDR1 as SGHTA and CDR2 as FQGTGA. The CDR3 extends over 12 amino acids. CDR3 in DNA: TGTGCCATCGAAACAGAGAACACTGAAGCTTTCTTT. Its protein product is CAIETENTEAFF.

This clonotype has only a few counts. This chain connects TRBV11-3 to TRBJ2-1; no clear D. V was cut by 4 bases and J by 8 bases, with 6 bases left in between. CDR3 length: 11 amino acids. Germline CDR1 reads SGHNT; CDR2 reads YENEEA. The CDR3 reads CASSSTYEQFF. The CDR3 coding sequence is TGTGCCAGCAGCTCGACGTATGAGCAGTTCTTC.

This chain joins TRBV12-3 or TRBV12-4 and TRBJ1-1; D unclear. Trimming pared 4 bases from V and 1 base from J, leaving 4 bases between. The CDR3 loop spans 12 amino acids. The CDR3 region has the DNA TGTGCCAGCAGTTACGAGAACACTGAAGCTTTCTTT. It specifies CASSYENTEAFF.

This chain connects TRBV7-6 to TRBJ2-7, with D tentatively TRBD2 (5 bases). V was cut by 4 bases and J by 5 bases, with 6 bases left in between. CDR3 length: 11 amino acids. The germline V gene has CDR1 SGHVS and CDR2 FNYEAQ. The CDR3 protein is CASSSGNEQYF. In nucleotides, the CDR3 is TGTGCCAGCAGCTCGGGAAACGAGCAGTACTTC.

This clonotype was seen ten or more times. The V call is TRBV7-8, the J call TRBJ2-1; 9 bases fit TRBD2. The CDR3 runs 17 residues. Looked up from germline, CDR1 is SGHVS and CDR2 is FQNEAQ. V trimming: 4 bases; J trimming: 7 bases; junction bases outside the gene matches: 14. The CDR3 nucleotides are TGTGCCAGCAGCTCCACCCAGGGCGGGGGGGCCAAAAATGAGCAGTTCTTC. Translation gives CASSSTQGGGAKNEQFF.

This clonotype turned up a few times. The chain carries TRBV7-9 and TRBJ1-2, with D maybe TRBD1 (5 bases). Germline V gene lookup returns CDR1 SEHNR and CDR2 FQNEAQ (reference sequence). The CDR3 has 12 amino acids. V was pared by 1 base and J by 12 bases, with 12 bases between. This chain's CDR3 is CASSLDPGEDTF. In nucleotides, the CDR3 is TGTGCCAGCAGCTTAGATCCGGGGGAGGACACCTTC.

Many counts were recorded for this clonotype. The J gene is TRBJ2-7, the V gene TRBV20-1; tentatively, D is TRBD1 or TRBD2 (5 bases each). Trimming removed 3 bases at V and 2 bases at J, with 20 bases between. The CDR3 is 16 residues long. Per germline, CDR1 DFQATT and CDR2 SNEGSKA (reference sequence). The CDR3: CSASEGVRGETYEQYF. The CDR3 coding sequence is TGCAGTGCTAGCGAAGGGGTGAGGGGTGAAACCTACGAGCAGTACTTC.

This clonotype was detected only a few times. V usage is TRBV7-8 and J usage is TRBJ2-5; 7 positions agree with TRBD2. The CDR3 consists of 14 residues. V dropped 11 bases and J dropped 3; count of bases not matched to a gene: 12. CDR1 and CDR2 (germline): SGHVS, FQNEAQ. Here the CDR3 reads CAGAAGDGEETQYF. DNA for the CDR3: TGTGCCGGGGCCGCGGGGGACGGGGAAGAGACCCAGTACTTC.

This CDR3 reads CASSLAVGTTGNTEAFF. The CDR3 DNA sequence: TGTGCCAGCAGCTTAGCGGTGGGGACGACCGGGAACACTGAAGCTTTCTTT. The chain joins TRBV7-6 to TRBJ1-1, with D possibly TRBD1 on 5 matching bases. Trimming cost V 0 bases and J 1 base, with 15 bases left between them. Germline loops: CDR1 SGHVS, CDR2 FNYEAQ. This CDR3 has 17 amino acids. Full variable domain (missing parts from reference TRBV7-6 and TRBJ1-1): GAGVSQSPRYKVTKRGQDVALRCDPISGHVSLYWYRQALGQGPEFLTYFNYEAQQDKSGLPNDRFSAERPEGSISTLTIQRTEQRDSAMYRCASSLAVGTTGNTEAFFGQGTRLTVV.

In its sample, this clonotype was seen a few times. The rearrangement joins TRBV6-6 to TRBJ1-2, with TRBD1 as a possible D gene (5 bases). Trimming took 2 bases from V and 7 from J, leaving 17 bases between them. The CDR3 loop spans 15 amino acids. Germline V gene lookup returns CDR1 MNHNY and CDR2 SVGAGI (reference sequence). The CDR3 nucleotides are TGTGCCAGCAGTTACGTACCGGGACCCAAGGGTGGCTACACCTTC. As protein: CASSYVPGPKGGYTF.

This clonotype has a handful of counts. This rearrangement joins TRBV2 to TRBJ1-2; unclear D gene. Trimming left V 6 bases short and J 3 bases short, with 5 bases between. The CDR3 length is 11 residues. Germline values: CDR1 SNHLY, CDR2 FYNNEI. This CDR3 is CASRADYGYTF. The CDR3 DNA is TGTGCCAGCAGGGCAGACTATGGCTACACCTTC. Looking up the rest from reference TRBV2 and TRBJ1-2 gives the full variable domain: EPEVTQTPSHQVTQMGQEVILRCVPISNHLYFYWYRQILGQKVEFLVSFYNNEISEKSEIFDDQFSVERPDGSNFTLKIRSTKLEDSAMYFCASRADYGYTFGSGTRLTVV.

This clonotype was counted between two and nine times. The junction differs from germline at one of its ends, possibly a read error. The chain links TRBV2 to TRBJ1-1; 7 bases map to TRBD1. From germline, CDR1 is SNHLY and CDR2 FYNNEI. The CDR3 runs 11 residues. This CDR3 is CVSSVQGMSFF. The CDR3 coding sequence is TGTGTCAGCAGTGTACAGGGGATGTCTTTCTTT.